A selection of T cell receptor beta chains follows, all from one sample in a study of blood T cell repertoires in COVID-19. Generated by immunoSEQ multiplex PCR, the TCRdb table keeps only in-frame clones and is missing some. The data show about 30,000 clones, 80% seen once. Sequencing used peripheral blood. Every receptor here comes from an elderly man with acute or convalescent COVID-19. Both conserved end residues are part of each CDR3. Fields, in order: D gene, clone size, J gene, V gene, CDR3 DNA, CDR3 protein. D genes are given only for firm matches. Clone size appears in some rows only: once, few, many, or a class for an expanded clone.

d_call: TRBD1; clone_size: .; j_call: TRBJ1-2; v_call: TRBV6-5; cdr3_nt: TGTGCCAGCAGTTACTCAACAGGGGGCGCGGAAGGCTACACCTTC; cdr3_aa: CASSYSTGGAEGYTF
d_call: TRBD1; clone_size: .; j_call: TRBJ1-2; v_call: TRBV14; cdr3_nt: TGTGCCAGCAGCCAAGAACAGGGGCCCTATGGCTACACCTTC; cdr3_aa: CASSQEQGPYGYTF
d_call: .; clone_size: .; j_call: TRBJ1-5; v_call: TRBV4-2; cdr3_nt: TGTGCCAGCAGCCAAGGGATGGCCAGGGGTGGCCAGCCCCAGCATTTT; cdr3_aa: CASSQGMARGGQPQHF
d_call: .; clone_size: few; j_call: TRBJ2-7; v_call: TRBV5-5; cdr3_nt: TGTGCCAGCAGCTTGCGGGACACACCCGAGCAGTACTTC; cdr3_aa: CASSLRDTPEQYF
d_call: .; clone_size: .; j_call: TRBJ2-5; v_call: TRBV4-2; cdr3_nt: TGTGCCAGCAGCCATCTTGGGGGGACGGACAACCAAGAGACCCAGTACTTC; cdr3_aa: CASSHLGGTDNQETQYF
d_call: TRBD2; clone_size: .; j_call: TRBJ2-1; v_call: TRBV4-3; cdr3_nt: TGCGCCAGCAGCCAAGATATGAATAGCGGGGGGCTGAGATACAATGAGCAGTTCTTC; cdr3_aa: CASSQDMNSGGLRYNEQFF
d_call: .; clone_size: .; j_call: TRBJ2-5; v_call: TRBV14; cdr3_nt: TGTGCCAGCAGCCATCTACGGACAGTCGAAGAGACCCAGTACTTC; cdr3_aa: CASSHLRTVEETQYF
d_call: .; clone_size: .; j_call: TRBJ2-7; v_call: TRBV12-3/TRBV12-4; cdr3_nt: TGTGCCAGCACCCTACAGGGCTACGAGCAGTACTTC; cdr3_aa: CASTLQGYEQYF
d_call: .; clone_size: .; j_call: TRBJ2-3; v_call: TRBV24-1; cdr3_nt: TGTGCCACCAGTGATTTGAATAACGGAGTCGGCACAGATACGCAGTATTTT; cdr3_aa: CATSDLNNGVGTDTQYF
d_call: .; clone_size: .; j_call: TRBJ2-1; v_call: TRBV10-3; cdr3_nt: TGTGCCATCAGTGAGTCTTCTCTCGCCGGTGAGCAGTTCTTC; cdr3_aa: CAISESSLAGEQFF
d_call: TRBD1; clone_size: .; j_call: TRBJ1-4; v_call: TRBV19; cdr3_nt: TGTGCCAGTAGTGGCCGGGACAGGGCCAGAAAACTGTTTTTT; cdr3_aa: CASSGRDRARKLFF
d_call: .; clone_size: few; j_call: TRBJ2-1; v_call: TRBV4-2; cdr3_nt: TGTGCCAGCAGCCAAGATGGGAGTAGCCACCTCTCCTACAATGAGCAGTTCTTC; cdr3_aa: CASSQDGSSHLSYNEQFF
d_call: .; clone_size: .; j_call: TRBJ2-5; v_call: TRBV3-1/TRBV3-2; cdr3_nt: TGTGCCAGCAGCCACTCGCTACAGGGACACACGGAGACCCAGTACTTC; cdr3_aa: CASSHSLQGHTETQYF
d_call: TRBD2; clone_size: few; j_call: TRBJ2-3; v_call: TRBV7-3; cdr3_nt: TGTGCCAGCAGCTTAACGGGGACTAGCGGCACAGATACGCAGTATTTT; cdr3_aa: CASSLTGTSGTDTQYF
d_call: TRBD1; clone_size: .; j_call: TRBJ2-7; v_call: TRBV11-2; cdr3_nt: TGTGCCAGCAGCGTAAGACAGGGATCCTACGAGCAGTACTTC; cdr3_aa: CASSVRQGSYEQYF
d_call: TRBD2; clone_size: .; j_call: TRBJ2-1; v_call: TRBV7-2; cdr3_nt: TGTGCCAGCAGCCTAGCGGTTCGGGTCTACAATGAGCAGTTCTTC; cdr3_aa: CASSLAVRVYNEQFF
d_call: .; clone_size: .; j_call: TRBJ2-1; v_call: TRBV7-2; cdr3_nt: TGTGCCAGCAGCTTAGTTCCCCAGGACTTCGGGCTGCGGGAGCAGTTCTTC; cdr3_aa: CASSLVPQDFGLREQFF
d_call: TRBD1; clone_size: .; j_call: TRBJ2-4; v_call: TRBV18; cdr3_nt: TGTGCCAGCTCACCACCCGGGACAGCCTATGGAAACATTCAGTACTTC; cdr3_aa: CASSPPGTAYGNIQYF
d_call: TRBD2; clone_size: .; j_call: TRBJ2-3; v_call: TRBV19; cdr3_nt: TGTGCCAGTAGTATGGGACTAGCGTTTCCTACAGATACGCAGTATTTT; cdr3_aa: CASSMGLAFPTDTQYF
d_call: TRBD1; clone_size: few; j_call: TRBJ2-3; v_call: TRBV4-2; cdr3_nt: TGTGCCAGCAGCCAGTTGGACAGGGGTCCAGATACGCAGTATTTT; cdr3_aa: CASSQLDRGPDTQYF
d_call: TRBD2; clone_size: .; j_call: TRBJ2-7; v_call: TRBV7-3; cdr3_nt: TGTGCCAGCAGCGGCGGGACTAGCGGGAGATCCTACGAGCAGTACTTC; cdr3_aa: CASSGGTSGRSYEQYF
d_call: .; clone_size: .; j_call: TRBJ1-1; v_call: TRBV18; cdr3_nt: TGTGCCAGCTCGAGTCTGGACAGTGGCACTGAAGCTTTCTTT; cdr3_aa: CASSSLDSGTEAFF
d_call: TRBD2; clone_size: .; j_call: TRBJ2-7; v_call: TRBV5-4; cdr3_nt: TGTGCCAGCAGCCAGGGACTAGCGGGTCGCTCCTACGAGCAGTACTTC; cdr3_aa: CASSQGLAGRSYEQYF
d_call: TRBD2; clone_size: .; j_call: TRBJ2-2; v_call: TRBV6-5; cdr3_nt: TGTGCCAGCGGAGCGGGGATCACCGGGGAGCTGTTTTTT; cdr3_aa: CASGAGITGELFF
d_call: .; clone_size: few; j_call: TRBJ1-5; v_call: TRBV6-2/TRBV6-3; cdr3_nt: TGTGCCAGCAGTTCCCTGGACAGCTCTCAGCCCCAGCATTTT; cdr3_aa: CASSSLDSSQPQHF
d_call: .; clone_size: once; j_call: TRBJ1-5; v_call: TRBV6-5; cdr3_nt: TGTGCCAGCAGCAGGGGCGGCAATCAGCCCCAGCATTTT; cdr3_aa: CASSRGGNQPQHF
d_call: TRBD2; clone_size: .; j_call: TRBJ2-2; v_call: TRBV5-4; cdr3_nt: TGTGCCAGCAGGGAAGGGACTAGCGGATGGAACACCGGGGAGCTGTTTTTT; cdr3_aa: CASREGTSGWNTGELFF
d_call: TRBD2; clone_size: few; j_call: TRBJ2-5; v_call: TRBV29-1; cdr3_nt: TGCAGCGTTTCAAGCGGGAGCGGCGGCGAGACCCAGTACTTC; cdr3_aa: CSVSSGSGGETQYF
d_call: TRBD1; clone_size: .; j_call: TRBJ1-6; v_call: TRBV6-5; cdr3_nt: TGTGCCAGCATTGTCAGGACAGGGAATTCACCCCTCCACTTT; cdr3_aa: CASIVRTGNSPLHF
d_call: .; clone_size: once; j_call: TRBJ2-2; v_call: TRBV7-2; cdr3_nt: TGTGCCAGCAGCCCCTGGACTAACACCGGGGAGCTGTTTTTT; cdr3_aa: CASSPWTNTGELFF
d_call: .; clone_size: .; j_call: TRBJ1-2; v_call: TRBV19; cdr3_nt: TGTGCCAGTAGTAAAGAGCGTAGTTTTAACTATGGCTACACCTTC; cdr3_aa: CASSKERSFNYGYTF
d_call: TRBD1; clone_size: .; j_call: TRBJ1-6; v_call: TRBV6-4; cdr3_nt: TGTGCCAGCAGTCGACAGGGGAATAACAATTCACCCCTCCACTTT; cdr3_aa: CASSRQGNNNSPLHF
d_call: .; clone_size: .; j_call: TRBJ1-2; v_call: TRBV11-2; cdr3_nt: TGTGCCAGCAGCCCCCGACAGGAAATCTATGGCTACACCTTC; cdr3_aa: CASSPRQEIYGYTF
d_call: .; clone_size: few; j_call: TRBJ1-3; v_call: TRBV6-5; cdr3_nt: TGTGCCAGCACAAGGCGGAACTCTGGAAACACCATATATTTT; cdr3_aa: CASTRRNSGNTIYF
d_call: TRBD1; clone_size: few; j_call: TRBJ2-1; v_call: TRBV4-3; cdr3_nt: TGCGCCAGCAGCCAGCGGACCGGGACAGGGACGTTCTTC; cdr3_aa: CASSQRTGTGTFF
d_call: TRBD2; clone_size: .; j_call: TRBJ2-1; v_call: TRBV5-1; cdr3_nt: TGCGCCAGCAGCTCGGCGGGGGGGTGGAATGAGCAGTTCTTC; cdr3_aa: CASSSAGGWNEQFF
d_call: TRBD2; clone_size: .; j_call: TRBJ2-1; v_call: TRBV6-2/TRBV6-3; cdr3_nt: TGTGCCAGCAGCAGTGGGACTAGCGGGGGGAATGAGCAGTTCTTC; cdr3_aa: CASSSGTSGGNEQFF
d_call: .; clone_size: .; j_call: TRBJ2-7; v_call: TRBV7-3; cdr3_nt: TGTGCCAGCAGCTTAATCCAGGGATACGAGCAGTACTTC; cdr3_aa: CASSLIQGYEQYF
d_call: TRBD2; clone_size: .; j_call: TRBJ2-5; v_call: TRBV27; cdr3_nt: TGTGCCAGCAGTTTAGGCGGGAGTATTATGCAAGAGACCCAGTACTTC; cdr3_aa: CASSLGGSIMQETQYF
d_call: TRBD2; clone_size: .; j_call: TRBJ2-1; v_call: TRBV4-1; cdr3_nt: TGCGCCAGCAGCCATCCCGAGCGGGGGAATGAGCAGTTCTTC; cdr3_aa: CASSHPERGNEQFF
d_call: TRBD1; clone_size: .; j_call: TRBJ1-2; v_call: TRBV19; cdr3_nt: TGTGCCATCTCCGCGGACAGGGACTATGGCTACACCTTC; cdr3_aa: CAISADRDYGYTF
d_call: TRBD1; clone_size: .; j_call: TRBJ1-2; v_call: TRBV7-8; cdr3_nt: TGTGCCAGCAGCCTACGGGACAGGATTTATGGCTACACCTTC; cdr3_aa: CASSLRDRIYGYTF
d_call: .; clone_size: .; j_call: TRBJ2-5; v_call: TRBV18; cdr3_nt: TGTGCCAGCTCGCCGACTAGGTCAGAGACCCAGTACTTC; cdr3_aa: CASSPTRSETQYF
d_call: TRBD2; clone_size: .; j_call: TRBJ2-3; v_call: TRBV30; cdr3_nt: TGTGCCTGGAGTAACCTAGCGGGAGAGACGCAGTATTTT; cdr3_aa: CAWSNLAGETQYF
d_call: .; clone_size: .; j_call: TRBJ2-2; v_call: TRBV7-6; cdr3_nt: TGTGCCAGCAGCCAAGACAGGAACACCGGGGAGCTGTTTTTT; cdr3_aa: CASSQDRNTGELFF
d_call: TRBD2; clone_size: once; j_call: TRBJ2-1; v_call: TRBV27; cdr3_nt: TGTGCCAGCAGTTTCGAAGGGACTAGCGGGAGAAGTGAGCAGTTCTTC; cdr3_aa: CASSFEGTSGRSEQFF
d_call: .; clone_size: .; j_call: TRBJ1-2; v_call: TRBV5-1; cdr3_nt: TGCGCCAGCAGCTTGAGCCCGACTGAAAACTATGGCTACACCTTC; cdr3_aa: CASSLSPTENYGYTF
d_call: .; clone_size: .; j_call: TRBJ1-1; v_call: TRBV29-1; cdr3_nt: TGCAGCGTGGGGGGGTTCGGGAACACTGAAGCTTTCTTT; cdr3_aa: CSVGGFGNTEAFF
d_call: .; clone_size: .; j_call: TRBJ2-5; v_call: TRBV30; cdr3_nt: TGTGCCTGGACAGATTTCCAAGAGACCCAGTACTTC; cdr3_aa: CAWTDFQETQYF